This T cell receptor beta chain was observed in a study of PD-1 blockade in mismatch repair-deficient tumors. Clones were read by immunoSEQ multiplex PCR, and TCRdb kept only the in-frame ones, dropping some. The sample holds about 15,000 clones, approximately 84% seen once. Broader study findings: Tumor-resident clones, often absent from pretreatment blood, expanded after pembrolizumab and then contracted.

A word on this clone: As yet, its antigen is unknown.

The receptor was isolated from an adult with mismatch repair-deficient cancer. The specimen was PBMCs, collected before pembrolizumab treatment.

CDR3 DNA sequence: TGTGCCAGCATTGCCTCTGGGGGGCAAAAGTACTTC. Amino acid sequence: CASIASGGQKYF. The rearrangement links TRBV6-5 to TRBJ2-7; D tentatively fits TRBD1 or TRBD2 (6 bases each). The CDR3 runs to 12 residues. V lost 7 bases and J lost 11, with 18 bases in between. Looked up from germline, CDR1 is MNHEY and CDR2 is SVGAGI.